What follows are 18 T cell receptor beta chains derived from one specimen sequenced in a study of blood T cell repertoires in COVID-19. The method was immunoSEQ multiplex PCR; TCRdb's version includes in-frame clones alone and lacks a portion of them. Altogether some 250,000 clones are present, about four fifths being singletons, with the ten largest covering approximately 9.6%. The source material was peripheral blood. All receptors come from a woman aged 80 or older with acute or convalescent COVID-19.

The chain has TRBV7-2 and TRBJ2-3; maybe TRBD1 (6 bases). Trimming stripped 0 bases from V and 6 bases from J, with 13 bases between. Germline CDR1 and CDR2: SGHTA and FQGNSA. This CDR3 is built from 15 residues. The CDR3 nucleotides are TGTGCCAGCAGCTTAGCGCAGGGGTATGGGGATACGCAGTATTTT. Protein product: CASSLAQGYGDTQYF.

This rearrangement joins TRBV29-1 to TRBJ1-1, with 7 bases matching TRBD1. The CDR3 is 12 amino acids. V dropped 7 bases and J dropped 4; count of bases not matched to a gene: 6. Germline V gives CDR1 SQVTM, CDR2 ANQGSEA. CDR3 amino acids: CSGSSGGTEAFF. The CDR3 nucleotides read TGCAGCGGGAGCTCAGGGGGCACTGAAGCTTTCTTT.

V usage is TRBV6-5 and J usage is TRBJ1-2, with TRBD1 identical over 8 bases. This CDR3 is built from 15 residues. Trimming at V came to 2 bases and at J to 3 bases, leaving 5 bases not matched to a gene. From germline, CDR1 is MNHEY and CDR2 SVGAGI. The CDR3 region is CASSYTADRDYGYTF. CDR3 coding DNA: TGTGCCAGCAGTTACACCGCGGACAGGGACTATGGCTACACCTTC.

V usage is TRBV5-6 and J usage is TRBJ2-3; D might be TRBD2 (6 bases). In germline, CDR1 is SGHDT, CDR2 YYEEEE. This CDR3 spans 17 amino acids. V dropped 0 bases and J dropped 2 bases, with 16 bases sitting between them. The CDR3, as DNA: TGTGCCAGCAGCTTGGGTTATTCAGGGACTTCCACAGATACGCAGTATTTT. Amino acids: CASSLGYSGTSTDTQYF.

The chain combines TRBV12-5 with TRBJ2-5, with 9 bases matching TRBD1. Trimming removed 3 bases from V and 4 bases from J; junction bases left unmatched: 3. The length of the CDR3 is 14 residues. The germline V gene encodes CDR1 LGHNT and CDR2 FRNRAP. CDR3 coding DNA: TGTGCTAGTGGTTTCACAGGGGGCGCAGAGACCCAGTACTTC. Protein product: CASGFTGGAETQYF.

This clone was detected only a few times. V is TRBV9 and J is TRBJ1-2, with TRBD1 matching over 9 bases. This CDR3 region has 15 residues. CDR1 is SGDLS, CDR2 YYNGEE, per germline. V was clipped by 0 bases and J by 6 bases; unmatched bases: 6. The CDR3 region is CASSVDWDRVDGYTF. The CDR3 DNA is TGTGCCAGCAGCGTAGATTGGGACAGGGTTGATGGCTACACCTTC.

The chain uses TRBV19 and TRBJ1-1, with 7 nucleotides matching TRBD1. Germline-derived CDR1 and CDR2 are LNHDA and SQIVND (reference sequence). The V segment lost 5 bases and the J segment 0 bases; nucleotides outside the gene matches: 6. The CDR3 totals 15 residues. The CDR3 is CASSPHDRVNTEAFF. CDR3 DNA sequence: TGTGCCAGTAGTCCCCATGACAGGGTGAACACTGAAGCTTTCTTT. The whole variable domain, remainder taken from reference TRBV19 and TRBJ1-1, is DGGITQSPKYLFRKEGQNVTLSCEQNLNHDAMYWYRQDPGQGLRLIYYSQIVNDFQKGDIAEGYSVSREKKESFPLTVTSAQKNPTAFYLCASSPHDRVNTEAFFGQGTRLTVV.

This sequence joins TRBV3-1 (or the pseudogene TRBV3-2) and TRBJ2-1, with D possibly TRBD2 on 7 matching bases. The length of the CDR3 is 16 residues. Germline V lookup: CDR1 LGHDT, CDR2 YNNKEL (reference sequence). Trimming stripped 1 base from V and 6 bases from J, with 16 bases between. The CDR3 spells CASSQAGGGQSNEQFF. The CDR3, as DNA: TGTGCCAGCAGCCAAGCTGGGGGGGGGCAAAGCAATGAGCAGTTCTTC.

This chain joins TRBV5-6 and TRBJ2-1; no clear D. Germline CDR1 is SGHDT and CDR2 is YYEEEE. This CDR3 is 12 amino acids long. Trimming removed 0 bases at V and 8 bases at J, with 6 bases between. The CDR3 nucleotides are TGTGCCAGCAGCTTGGCCGGGTATGAGCAGTTCTTC. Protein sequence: CASSLAGYEQFF.

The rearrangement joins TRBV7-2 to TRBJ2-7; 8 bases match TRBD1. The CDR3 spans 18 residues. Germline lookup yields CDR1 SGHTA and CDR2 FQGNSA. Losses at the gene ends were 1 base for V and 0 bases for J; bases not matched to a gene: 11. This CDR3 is CASSLEGWGQAYSYEQYF. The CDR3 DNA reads TGTGCCAGCAGCTTAGAAGGTTGGGGACAGGCATACTCCTACGAGCAGTACTTC.

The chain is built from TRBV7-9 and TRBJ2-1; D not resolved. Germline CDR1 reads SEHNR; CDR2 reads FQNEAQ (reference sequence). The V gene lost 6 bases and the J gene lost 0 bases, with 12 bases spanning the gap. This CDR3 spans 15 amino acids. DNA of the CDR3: TGTGCCAGCAGTTCCCCCCGGGTCTCCTACAATGAGCAGTTCTTC. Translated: CASSSPRVSYNEQFF.

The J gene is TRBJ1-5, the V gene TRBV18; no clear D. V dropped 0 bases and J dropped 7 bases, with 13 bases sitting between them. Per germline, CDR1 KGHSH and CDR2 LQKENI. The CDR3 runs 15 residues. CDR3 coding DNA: TGTGCCAGCTCACCACCGGGCGGGGTGGGGCAGCCCCAGCATTTT. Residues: CASSPPGGVGQPQHF.

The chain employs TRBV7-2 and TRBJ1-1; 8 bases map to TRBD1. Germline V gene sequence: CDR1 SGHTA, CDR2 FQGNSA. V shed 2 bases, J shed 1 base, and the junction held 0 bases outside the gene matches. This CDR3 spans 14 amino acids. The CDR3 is CASSLQGANTEAFF. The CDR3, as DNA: TGTGCCAGCAGCTTACAGGGGGCGAACACTGAAGCTTTCTTT.

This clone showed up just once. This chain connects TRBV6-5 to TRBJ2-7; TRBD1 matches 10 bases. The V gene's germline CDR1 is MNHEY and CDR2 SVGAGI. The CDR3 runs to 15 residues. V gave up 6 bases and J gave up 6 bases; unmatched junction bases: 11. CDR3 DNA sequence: TGTGCCAGCAGGTCCGGGACAGGGGAATCCCGCGAGCAGTACTTC. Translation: CASRSGTGESREQYF.

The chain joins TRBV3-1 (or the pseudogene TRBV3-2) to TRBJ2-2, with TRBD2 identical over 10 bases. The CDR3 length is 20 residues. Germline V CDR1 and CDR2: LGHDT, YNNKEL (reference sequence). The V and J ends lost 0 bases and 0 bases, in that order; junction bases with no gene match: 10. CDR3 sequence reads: CASSQDGGLAGAPNTGELFF. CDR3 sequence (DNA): TGTGCCAGCAGCCAAGATGGAGGGCTAGCGGGGGCTCCGAACACCGGGGAGCTGTTTTTT.

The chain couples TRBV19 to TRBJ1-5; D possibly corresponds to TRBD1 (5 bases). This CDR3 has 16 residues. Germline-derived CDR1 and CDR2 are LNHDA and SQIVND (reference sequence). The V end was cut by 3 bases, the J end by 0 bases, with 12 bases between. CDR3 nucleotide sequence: TGTGCCAGTAGTATGTTCGGGGGGACTAGCAATCAGCCCCAGCATTTT. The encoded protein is CASSMFGGTSNQPQHF.

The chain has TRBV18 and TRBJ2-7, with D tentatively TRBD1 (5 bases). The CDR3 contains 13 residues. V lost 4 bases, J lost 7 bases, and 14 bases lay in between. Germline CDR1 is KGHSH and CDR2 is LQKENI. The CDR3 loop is CASSRESAGEQYF. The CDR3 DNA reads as TGTGCCAGCTCACGAGAGTCAGCAGGGGAGCAGTACTTC.

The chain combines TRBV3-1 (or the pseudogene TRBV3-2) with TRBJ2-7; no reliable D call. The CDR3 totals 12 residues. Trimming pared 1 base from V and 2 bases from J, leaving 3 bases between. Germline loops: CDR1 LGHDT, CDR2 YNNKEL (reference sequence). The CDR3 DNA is TGTGCCAGCAGCCAAGGAGCCTACGAGCAGTACTTC. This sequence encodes CASSQGAYEQYF.